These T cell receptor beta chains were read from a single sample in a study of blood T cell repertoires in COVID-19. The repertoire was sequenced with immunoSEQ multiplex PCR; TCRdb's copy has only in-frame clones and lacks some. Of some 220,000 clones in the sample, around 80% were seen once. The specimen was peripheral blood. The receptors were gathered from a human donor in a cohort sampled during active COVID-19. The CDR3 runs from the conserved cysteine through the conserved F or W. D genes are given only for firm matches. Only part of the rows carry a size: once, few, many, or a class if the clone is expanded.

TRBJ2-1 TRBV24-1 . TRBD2 CATSDLSSGNNEQFF TGTGCCACCAGTGATTTGTCTAGCGGTAACAATGAGCAGTTCTTC
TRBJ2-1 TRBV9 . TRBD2 CASSPLAGGLGNEQFF TGTGCCAGCAGCCCCTTAGCGGGGGGCCTGGGAAATGAGCAGTTCTTC
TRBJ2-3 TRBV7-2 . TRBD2 CASSLGSGRTDTQYF TGTGCCAGCAGCTTAGGTAGCGGGAGGACAGATACGCAGTATTTT
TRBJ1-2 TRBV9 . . CASSLTDRSGYTF TGTGCCAGCAGCCTCACTGACAGGAGTGGCTACACCTTC
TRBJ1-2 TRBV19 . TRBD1 CASSARGGEDYGYTF TGTGCCAGTAGTGCCCGAGGGGGCGAGGACTATGGCTACACCTTC
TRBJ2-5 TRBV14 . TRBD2 CASSRRLAEETQYF TGTGCCAGCAGCCGAAGACTAGCGGAAGAGACCCAGTACTTC
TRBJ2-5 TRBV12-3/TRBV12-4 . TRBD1 CASSPDRRETQYF TGTGCCAGCAGTCCGGACAGGAGAGAGACCCAGTACTTC
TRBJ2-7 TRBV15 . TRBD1 CATSRDRAGGTYEQYF TGTGCCACCAGCAGAGATAGGGCAGGGGGCACCTACGAGCAGTACTTC
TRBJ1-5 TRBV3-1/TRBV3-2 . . CASSQDAAPNQPQHF TGTGCCAGCAGCCAAGATGCGGCACCTAATCAGCCCCAGCATTTT
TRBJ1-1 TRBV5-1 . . CASSSGSREDTEAFF TGCGCCAGCAGCTCAGGATCCCGGGAGGACACTGAAGCTTTCTTT
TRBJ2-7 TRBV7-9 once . CASSSGHYEQYF TGTGCCAGCAGCTCGGGACACTACGAGCAGTACTTC
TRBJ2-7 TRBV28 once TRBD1 CASSFGTGTYEQYF TGTGCCAGCAGTTTCGGGACAGGGACCTACGAGCAGTACTTC
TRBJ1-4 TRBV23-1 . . CASSRARPPQSTVRNEKLFF TGCGCCAGCAGTCGCGCCCGCCCCCCCCAGAGCACAGTCCGCAATGAAAAACTGTTTTTT
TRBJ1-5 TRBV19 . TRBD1 CASSKDRGTNQPQHF TGTGCCAGTAGTAAGGACAGGGGGACCAATCAGCCCCAGCATTTT
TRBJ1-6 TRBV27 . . CASSPRGTQSSYNSPLHF TGTGCCAGCAGTCCCCGAGGGACTCAGAGCTCCTATAATTCACCCCTCCACTTT
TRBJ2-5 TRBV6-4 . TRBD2 CASSANGGGQETQYF TGTGCCAGCAGTGCCAATGGGGGGGGACAAGAGACCCAGTACTTC
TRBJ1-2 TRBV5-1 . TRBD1 CASSLGQGDGYTF TGCGCCAGCAGCTTAGGACAGGGAGATGGCTACACCTTC
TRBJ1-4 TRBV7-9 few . CASSPGHGIYEKLFF TGTGCCAGCAGCCCTGGACATGGTATTTATGAAAAACTGTTTTTT
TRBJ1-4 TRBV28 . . CASSLDVVTGDNEKLFF TGTGCCAGCAGTTTAGATGTTGTGACAGGAGATAATGAAAAACTGTTTTTT
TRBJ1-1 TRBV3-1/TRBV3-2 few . CASSQGEATEAFF TGTGCCAGCAGCCAAGGGGAGGCGACTGAAGCTTTCTTT
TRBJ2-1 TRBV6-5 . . CASSKQGQSGFEFF TGTGCCAGCAGTAAACAAGGACAGTCCGGATTTGAGTTCTTC
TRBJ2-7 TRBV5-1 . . CASSLVGSIAYEQYF TGCGCCAGCAGCTTGGTAGGGAGTATAGCCTACGAGCAGTACTTC
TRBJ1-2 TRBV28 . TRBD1 CASSPTPGQGFYGYTF TGTGCCAGCAGCCCTACCCCGGGACAGGGGTTCTATGGCTACACCTTC
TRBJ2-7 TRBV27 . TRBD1 CASSLSGGSRSYYEQYF TGTGCCAGCAGTTTGTCAGGGGGCAGCCGGTCCTACTACGAGCAGTACTTC
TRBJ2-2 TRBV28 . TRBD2 CASKGTTNTGELFF TGTGCCAGCAAGGGGACTACAAACACCGGGGAGCTGTTTTTT
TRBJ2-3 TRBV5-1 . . CASRAPGDTQYF TGCGCCAGCCGCGCACCGGGGGATACGCAGTATTTT
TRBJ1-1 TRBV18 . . CASSPNLGREAFF TGTGCCAGCTCACCAAATTTGGGCCGAGAAGCTTTCTTT
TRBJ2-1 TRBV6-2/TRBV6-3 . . CASSYSEPGLSFF TGTGCCAGCAGTTACTCGGAACCGGGACTGTCGTTCTTC
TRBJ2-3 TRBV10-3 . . CAISAGGPTDTQYF TGTGCCATCAGTGCCGGGGGTCCCACAGATACGCAGTATTTT
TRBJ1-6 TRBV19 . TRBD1 CASRSIRDRSSPLHF TGTGCCAGTAGGAGTATCCGGGACAGGTCCTCACCCCTCCACTTT
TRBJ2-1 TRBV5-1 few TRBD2 CASSLAGLASYNEQFF TGCGCCAGCAGCTTGGCCGGACTAGCTTCCTACAATGAGCAGTTCTTC
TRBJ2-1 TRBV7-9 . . CASSSDIDNEQFF TGTGCCAGCAGCTCGGACATTGACAATGAGCAGTTCTTC
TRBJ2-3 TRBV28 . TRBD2 CASSFGLAGEGTQYF TGTGCCAGCAGTTTTGGGCTAGCGGGAGAAGGTACGCAGTATTTT
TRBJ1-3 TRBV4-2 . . CASSQDRRDGNTIYF TGTGCCAGCAGCCAAGATAGGAGAGATGGAAACACCATATATTTT
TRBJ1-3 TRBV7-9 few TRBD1 CASSLTRDSTGNTIYF TGTGCCAGCAGCTTAACCCGGGACAGCACTGGAAACACCATATATTTT
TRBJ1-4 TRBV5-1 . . CASSLDQGTNEKLFF TGCGCCAGCAGCTTGGACCAGGGAACTAATGAAAAACTGTTTTTT
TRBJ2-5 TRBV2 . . CALSRTAFQETQYF TGTGCCCTTTCCCGGACAGCCTTCCAAGAGACCCAGTACTTC
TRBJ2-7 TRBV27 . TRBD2 CASRKRESPYEQYF TGTGCCAGCCGTAAGCGGGAGTCGCCCTACGAGCAGTACTTC
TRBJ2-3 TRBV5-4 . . CASSPQGTDTQYF TGTGCCAGCAGCCCCCAGGGCACAGATACGCAGTATTTT
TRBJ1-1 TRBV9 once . CASSVTVNTEAFF TGTGCCAGCAGCGTGACAGTGAACACTGAAGCTTTCTTT
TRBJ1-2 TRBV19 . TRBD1 CASSTTRTGNGYTF TGTGCCAGTAGTACGACGCGGACAGGGAATGGCTACACCTTC
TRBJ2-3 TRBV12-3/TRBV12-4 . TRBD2 CASVFGREGYF TGTGCCAGCGTGTTTGGGCGGGAGGGCTATTTT
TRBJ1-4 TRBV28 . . CASSSSGKLFF TGTGCCAGCAGTTCATCAGGAAAACTGTTTTTT
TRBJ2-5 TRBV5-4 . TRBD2 CASSPGLAGGKKETQYF TGTGCCAGCAGCCCGGGACTAGCGGGAGGCAAGAAAGAGACCCAGTACTTC